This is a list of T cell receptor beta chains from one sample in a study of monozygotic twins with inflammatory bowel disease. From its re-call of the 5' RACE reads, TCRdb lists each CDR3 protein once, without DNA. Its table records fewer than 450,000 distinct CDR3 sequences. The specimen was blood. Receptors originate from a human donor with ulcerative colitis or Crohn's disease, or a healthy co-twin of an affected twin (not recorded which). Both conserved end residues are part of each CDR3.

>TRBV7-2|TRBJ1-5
CASSSYGTGSNQPQHF
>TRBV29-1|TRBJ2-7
CSARGAAYEQYF
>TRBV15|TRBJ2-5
CATSRDNGAGETQYF
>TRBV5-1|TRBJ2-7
CASGARLSSYEQYF
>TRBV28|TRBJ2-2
CASSPPGTLNTGELFF
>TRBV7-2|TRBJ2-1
CASSGGLAGANEQFF
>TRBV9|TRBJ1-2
CASSAVTGGGYGYTF
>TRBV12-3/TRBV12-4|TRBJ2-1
CASSGPGTADYNEQFF
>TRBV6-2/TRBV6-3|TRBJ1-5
CASSYLTDRTGDRNQPQHF
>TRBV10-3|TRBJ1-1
CAISDLGGDTEAFF
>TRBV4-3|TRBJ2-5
CASSQGTGGLETQYF
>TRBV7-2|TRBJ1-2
CASRDRGVGGYTF
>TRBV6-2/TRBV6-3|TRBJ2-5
CASSYPVDRVGPETQYF
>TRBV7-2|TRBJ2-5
CASSTRQGGQTQYF
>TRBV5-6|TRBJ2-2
CASSSLGRADTGELFF
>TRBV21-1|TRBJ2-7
CASSNRGYEQYF
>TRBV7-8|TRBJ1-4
CASSLGTVLIEKLFF
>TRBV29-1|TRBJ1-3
CSVARDSSLTGNTIYF
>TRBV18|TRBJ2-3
CASSPPGLAGGRTDTQYF
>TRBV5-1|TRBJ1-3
CASSLAGVSGNTIYF
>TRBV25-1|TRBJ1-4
CASSYTTGGEKLFF
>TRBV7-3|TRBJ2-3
CASSLRLGGLMIGDTQYF
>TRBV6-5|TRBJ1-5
CASRARGRGYSNQPQHF
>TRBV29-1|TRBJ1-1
CSVDEWGAEAFF
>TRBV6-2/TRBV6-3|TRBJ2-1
CASSSGQGDTNEQFF
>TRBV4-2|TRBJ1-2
CASSQGGDGHGYTF
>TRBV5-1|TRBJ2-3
CASSLAKGVPTDTQYF
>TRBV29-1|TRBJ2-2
CSVEDLSGPGELFF
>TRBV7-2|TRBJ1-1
CASSLANRDKAFF
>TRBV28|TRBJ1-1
CASRWDWNTEAFF
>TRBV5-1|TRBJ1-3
CASSPRQPSGNTIYF
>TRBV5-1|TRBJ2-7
CASSPRGGGHNEQYF
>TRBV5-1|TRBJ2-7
CASSTEAASRNYEQYF
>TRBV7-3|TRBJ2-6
CASSLKAGSGANVLTF
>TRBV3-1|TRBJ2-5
CASSQSPETQYF
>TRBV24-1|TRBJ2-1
CATSRLAGETYNEQFF
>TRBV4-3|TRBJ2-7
CASSQGQGSDQYF
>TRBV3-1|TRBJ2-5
CASSRAGFQETQYF
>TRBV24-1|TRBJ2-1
CATGQGAAYNEQFF
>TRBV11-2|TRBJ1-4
CASSSDGGLVTNEKLFF
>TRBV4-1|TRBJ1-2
CASSHLVRTGQGINYGYTF
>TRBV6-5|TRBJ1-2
CASSRTGSHGYTF